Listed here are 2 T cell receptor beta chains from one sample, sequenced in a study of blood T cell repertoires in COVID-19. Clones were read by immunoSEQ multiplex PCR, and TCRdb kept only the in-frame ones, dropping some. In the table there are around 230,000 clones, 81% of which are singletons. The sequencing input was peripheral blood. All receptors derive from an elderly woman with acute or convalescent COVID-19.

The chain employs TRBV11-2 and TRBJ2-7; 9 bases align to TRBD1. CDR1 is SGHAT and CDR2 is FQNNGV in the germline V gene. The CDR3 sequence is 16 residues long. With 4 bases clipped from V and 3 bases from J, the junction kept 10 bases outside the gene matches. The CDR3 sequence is CASSSEIQGAGYEQYF. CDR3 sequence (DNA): TGTGCCAGCAGCTCCGAAATACAGGGGGCTGGCTACGAGCAGTACTTC.

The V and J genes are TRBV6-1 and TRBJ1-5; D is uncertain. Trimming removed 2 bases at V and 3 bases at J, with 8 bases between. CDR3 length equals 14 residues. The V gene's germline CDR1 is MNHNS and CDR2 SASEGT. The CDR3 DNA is TGTGCCAGCAGTGAACGGAGTGTCAATCAGCCCCAGCATTTT. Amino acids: CASSERSVNQPQHF.